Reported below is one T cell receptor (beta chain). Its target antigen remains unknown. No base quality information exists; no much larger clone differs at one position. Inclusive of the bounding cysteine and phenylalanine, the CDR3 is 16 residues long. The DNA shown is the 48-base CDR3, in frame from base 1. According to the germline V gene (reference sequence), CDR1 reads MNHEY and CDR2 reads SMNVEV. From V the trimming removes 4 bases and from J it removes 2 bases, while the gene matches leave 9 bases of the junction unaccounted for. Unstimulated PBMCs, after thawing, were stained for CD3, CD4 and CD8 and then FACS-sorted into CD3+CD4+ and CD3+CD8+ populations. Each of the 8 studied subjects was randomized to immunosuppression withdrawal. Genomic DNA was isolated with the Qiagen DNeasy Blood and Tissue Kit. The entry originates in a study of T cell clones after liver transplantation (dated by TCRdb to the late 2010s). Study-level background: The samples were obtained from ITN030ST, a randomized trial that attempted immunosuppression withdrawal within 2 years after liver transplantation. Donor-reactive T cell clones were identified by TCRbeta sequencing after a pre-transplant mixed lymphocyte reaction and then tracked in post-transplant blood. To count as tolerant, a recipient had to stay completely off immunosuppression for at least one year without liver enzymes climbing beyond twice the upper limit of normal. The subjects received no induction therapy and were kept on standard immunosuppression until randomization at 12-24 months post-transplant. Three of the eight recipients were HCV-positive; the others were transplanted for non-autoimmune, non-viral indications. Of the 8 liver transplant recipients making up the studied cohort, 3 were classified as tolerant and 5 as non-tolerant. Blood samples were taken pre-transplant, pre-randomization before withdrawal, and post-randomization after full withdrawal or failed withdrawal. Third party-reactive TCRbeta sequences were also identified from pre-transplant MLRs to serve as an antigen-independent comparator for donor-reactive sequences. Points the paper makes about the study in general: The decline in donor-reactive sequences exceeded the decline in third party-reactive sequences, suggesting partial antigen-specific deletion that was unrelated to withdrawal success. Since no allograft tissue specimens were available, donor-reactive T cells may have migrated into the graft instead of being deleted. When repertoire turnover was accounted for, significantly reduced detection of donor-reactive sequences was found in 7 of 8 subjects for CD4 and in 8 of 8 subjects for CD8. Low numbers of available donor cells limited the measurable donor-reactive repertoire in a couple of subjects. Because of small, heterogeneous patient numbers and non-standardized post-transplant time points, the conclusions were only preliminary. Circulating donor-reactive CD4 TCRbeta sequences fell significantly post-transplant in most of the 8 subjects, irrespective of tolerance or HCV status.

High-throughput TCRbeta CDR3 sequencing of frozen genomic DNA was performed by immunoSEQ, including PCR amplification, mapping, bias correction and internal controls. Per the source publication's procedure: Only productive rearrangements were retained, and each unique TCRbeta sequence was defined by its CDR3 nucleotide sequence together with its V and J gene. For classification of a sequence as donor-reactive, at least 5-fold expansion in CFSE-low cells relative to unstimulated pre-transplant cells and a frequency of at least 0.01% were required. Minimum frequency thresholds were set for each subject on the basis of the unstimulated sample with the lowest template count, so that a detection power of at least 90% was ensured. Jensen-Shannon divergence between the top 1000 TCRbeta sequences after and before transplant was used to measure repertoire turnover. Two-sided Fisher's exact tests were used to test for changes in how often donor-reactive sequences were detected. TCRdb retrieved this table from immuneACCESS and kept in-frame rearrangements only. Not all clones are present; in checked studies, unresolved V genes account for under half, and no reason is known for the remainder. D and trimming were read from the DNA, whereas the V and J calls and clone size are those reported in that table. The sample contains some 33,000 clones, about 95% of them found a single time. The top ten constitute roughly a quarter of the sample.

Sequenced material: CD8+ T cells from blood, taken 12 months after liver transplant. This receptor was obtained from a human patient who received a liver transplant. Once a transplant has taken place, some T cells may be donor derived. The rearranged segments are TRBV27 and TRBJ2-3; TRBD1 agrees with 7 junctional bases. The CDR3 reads CASSYRTGRNTDTQYF. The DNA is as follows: TGTGCCAGCAGTTATCGGACAGGCAGGAACACAGATACGCAGTATTTT.